The rows below give T cell receptor beta chains drawn from one sample of a study of beta chain features in type 1 diabetes. The assay was immunoSEQ multiplex PCR, and TCRdb's table has in-frame clones only and misses some. This repertoire shows about 150,000 clones, 10% to 13% found once; its top ten account for 0.4% to 0.55%. The sequencing input was central memory CD4+ T cells from blood. All receptors come from a man between 25 and 39 years old with type 1 diabetes. Each CDR3 is given with its conserved first and last residue. D genes are given only for firm matches. Size is stated for part of the rows, as once, few or many counts, or as a class when the clone is expanded.

clone size: few; J gene: TRBJ2-7; D gene: TRBD2; V gene: TRBV28; CDR3 protein: CASSLRELAGLKGSYEQYF; CDR3 DNA: TGTGCCAGCAGTTTGAGGGAACTAGCGGGACTCAAGGGCTCCTACGAGCAGTACTTC
clone size: few; J gene: TRBJ1-5; D gene: -; V gene: TRBV6-5; CDR3 protein: CASSYSGGGNQPQHF; CDR3 DNA: TGTGCCAGCAGTTACTCAGGGGGAGGCAATCAGCCCCAGCATTTT
clone size: few; J gene: TRBJ2-3; D gene: -; V gene: TRBV7-9; CDR3 protein: CASKLASTDTQYF; CDR3 DNA: TGTGCCAGCAAACTAGCTAGCACAGATACGCAGTATTTT
clone size: few; J gene: TRBJ2-1; D gene: TRBD2; V gene: TRBV18; CDR3 protein: CASSPYGSGRAGYEQFF; CDR3 DNA: TGTGCCAGCTCACCTTACGGAAGCGGGAGGGCCGGGTATGAGCAGTTCTTC
clone size: few; J gene: TRBJ2-2; D gene: -; V gene: TRBV2; CDR3 protein: CASSVGEVTGELFF; CDR3 DNA: TGTGCCAGCAGTGTAGGAGAGGTCACCGGGGAGCTGTTTTTT
clone size: few; J gene: TRBJ2-7; D gene: -; V gene: TRBV11-2; CDR3 protein: CASSLGGVIYEQYF; CDR3 DNA: TGTGCCAGCAGCTTAGGGGGCGTGATCTACGAGCAGTACTTC
clone size: -; J gene: TRBJ2-7; D gene: -; V gene: TRBV7-9; CDR3 protein: CASSLVGAVYEQYF; CDR3 DNA: TGTGCCAGCAGCTTAGTGGGAGCGGTCTACGAGCAGTACTTC
clone size: -; J gene: TRBJ2-3; D gene: -; V gene: TRBV6-4; CDR3 protein: CASSDSGRGYTDTQYF; CDR3 DNA: TGTGCCAGCAGTGACTCAGGCAGGGGATACACAGATACGCAGTATTTT
clone size: many; J gene: TRBJ1-1; D gene: -; V gene: TRBV9; CDR3 protein: CASSVGTRGDTEAFF; CDR3 DNA: TGTGCCAGCAGCGTAGGAACTCGGGGAGACACTGAAGCTTTCTTT
clone size: -; J gene: TRBJ1-1; D gene: -; V gene: TRBV28; CDR3 protein: CASSNRKNMNTEAFF; CDR3 DNA: TGTGCCAGCAGTAACAGGAAAAACATGAACACTGAAGCTTTCTTT
clone size: few; J gene: TRBJ2-7; D gene: TRBD1; V gene: TRBV6-1; CDR3 protein: CASIRDRGTYEQYF; CDR3 DNA: TGTGCCAGCATCCGGGACAGGGGAACATACGAGCAGTACTTC
clone size: -; J gene: TRBJ2-6; D gene: TRBD2; V gene: TRBV4-2; CDR3 protein: CASSQGLAGQSGANVLTF; CDR3 DNA: TGTGCCAGCAGCCAAGGACTAGCGGGACAGTCTGGGGCCAACGTCCTGACTTTC
clone size: few; J gene: TRBJ2-7; D gene: TRBD1; V gene: TRBV5-1; CDR3 protein: CASSYDTTGGEVFEQYF; CDR3 DNA: TGCGCCAGCAGTTACGACACAACAGGGGGTGAAGTTTTCGAGCAGTACTTC
clone size: -; J gene: TRBJ1-5; D gene: TRBD1; V gene: TRBV19; CDR3 protein: CASSSPGQALSNQPQHF; CDR3 DNA: TGTGCCAGTAGTTCCCCGGGACAGGCCCTTAGCAATCAGCCCCAGCATTTT
clone size: few; J gene: TRBJ2-5; D gene: -; V gene: TRBV10-3; CDR3 protein: CAIGSGVWETQYF; CDR3 DNA: TGTGCCATCGGGTCAGGGGTTTGGGAGACCCAGTACTTC
clone size: few; J gene: TRBJ2-3; D gene: TRBD2; V gene: TRBV9; CDR3 protein: CASSVSGISTDTQYF; CDR3 DNA: TGTGCCAGCAGCGTTAGCGGGATCAGCACAGATACGCAGTATTTT
clone size: -; J gene: TRBJ1-1; D gene: -; V gene: TRBV20-1; CDR3 protein: CSVGGDTEAFF; CDR3 DNA: TGCAGTGTGGGGGGGGATACTGAAGCTTTCTTT
clone size: few; J gene: TRBJ1-5; D gene: TRBD1; V gene: TRBV7-2; CDR3 protein: CASSLRQGHDQPQHF; CDR3 DNA: TGTGCCAGCAGCTTAAGACAGGGCCATGATCAGCCCCAGCATTTT
clone size: few; J gene: TRBJ1-5; D gene: TRBD1; V gene: TRBV4-3; CDR3 protein: CASSLGTVYQPQHF; CDR3 DNA: TGCGCCAGCAGCCTCGGGACAGTCTATCAGCCCCAGCATTTT
clone size: -; J gene: TRBJ2-1; D gene: TRBD2; V gene: TRBV4-3; CDR3 protein: CASSHGTSNAILFF; CDR3 DNA: TGCGCCAGCAGCCACGGGACTAGCAACGCTATCCTGTTCTTC
clone size: few; J gene: TRBJ1-5; D gene: -; V gene: TRBV9; CDR3 protein: CASGQNNQPQHF; CDR3 DNA: TGTGCCAGTGGACAGAACAATCAGCCCCAGCATTTT
clone size: few; J gene: TRBJ2-5; D gene: -; V gene: TRBV5-1; CDR3 protein: CASSFEGPIETQYF; CDR3 DNA: TGCGCCAGCAGCTTTGAGGGCCCCATTGAGACCCAGTACTTC
clone size: -; J gene: TRBJ2-3; D gene: TRBD2; V gene: TRBV7-2; CDR3 protein: CASSPSGTGGQYF; CDR3 DNA: TGTGCCAGCAGCCCTAGCGGGACCGGTGGGCAGTATTTT
clone size: -; J gene: TRBJ1-1; D gene: -; V gene: TRBV7-3; CDR3 protein: CASSLTTDTEAFF; CDR3 DNA: TGTGCCAGCAGCCTAACGACAGACACTGAAGCTTTCTTT
clone size: -; J gene: TRBJ2-7; D gene: -; V gene: TRBV7-9; CDR3 protein: CASSFLQGNSYEQYF; CDR3 DNA: TGTGCCAGCAGCTTTCTTCAGGGAAACTCCTACGAGCAGTACTTC
clone size: -; J gene: TRBJ2-5; D gene: TRBD1; V gene: TRBV18; CDR3 protein: CASSPGQGGDLETQYF; CDR3 DNA: TGTGCCAGCTCGCCTGGACAGGGAGGAGATCTAGAGACCCAGTACTTC
clone size: -; J gene: TRBJ1-5; D gene: -; V gene: TRBV7-9; CDR3 protein: CASSWTHSNQPQHF; CDR3 DNA: TGTGCCAGCAGCTGGACACATAGCAATCAGCCCCAGCATTTT
clone size: few; J gene: TRBJ1-2; D gene: -; V gene: TRBV5-6; CDR3 protein: CASSRDINYGYTF; CDR3 DNA: TGTGCCAGCAGCCGGGACATTAACTATGGCTACACCTTC
clone size: -; J gene: TRBJ1-1; D gene: -; V gene: TRBV7-2; CDR3 protein: CASSLVDRGEAFF; CDR3 DNA: TGTGCCAGCAGCTTAGTGGACCGGGGTGAAGCTTTCTTT
clone size: -; J gene: TRBJ2-7; D gene: -; V gene: TRBV23-1; CDR3 protein: CASGPPYEQYF; CDR3 DNA: TGCGCCAGCGGCCCCCCCTACGAGCAGTACTTC
clone size: -; J gene: TRBJ2-5; D gene: TRBD2; V gene: TRBV30; CDR3 protein: CAWSVASGSSVRETQYF; CDR3 DNA: TGTGCCTGGAGTGTGGCTAGCGGGAGCTCGGTGCGGGAGACCCAGTACTTC
clone size: -; J gene: TRBJ1-1; D gene: -; V gene: TRBV11-2; CDR3 protein: CASSLDPGDTEAFF; CDR3 DNA: TGTGCCAGCAGCTTAGATCCGGGGGACACTGAAGCTTTCTTT
clone size: few; J gene: TRBJ1-2; D gene: TRBD1; V gene: TRBV15; CDR3 protein: CATSSRQGSNYGYTF; CDR3 DNA: TGTGCCACCAGCAGCCGACAGGGATCGAACTATGGCTACACCTTC
clone size: -; J gene: TRBJ2-3; D gene: TRBD1; V gene: TRBV28; CDR3 protein: CASSRGTGAANTQYF; CDR3 DNA: TGTGCCAGCAGCCGCGGGACAGGTGCTGCGAATACGCAGTATTTT
clone size: few; J gene: TRBJ1-2; D gene: -; V gene: TRBV13; CDR3 protein: CASSLGQGLHYGYTF; CDR3 DNA: TGTGCCAGCAGCTTAGGCCAGGGACTGCACTATGGCTACACCTTC
clone size: few; J gene: TRBJ1-1; D gene: TRBD1; V gene: TRBV27; CDR3 protein: CASRGDSEAFF; CDR3 DNA: TGTGCCAGCAGAGGGGACAGTGAAGCTTTCTTT
clone size: few; J gene: TRBJ2-4; D gene: -; V gene: TRBV28; CDR3 protein: CASSLTGRDIQYF; CDR3 DNA: TGTGCCAGCAGTTTAACAGGGAGGGACATTCAGTACTTC
clone size: -; J gene: TRBJ1-1; D gene: -; V gene: TRBV7-9; CDR3 protein: CASSLQGDTEAFF; CDR3 DNA: TGTGCCAGCAGTTTGCAGGGTGACACTGAAGCTTTCTTT